The rows below give T cell receptor beta chains drawn from one sample of a study of cytotoxic CD8 clonotypes in ibrutinib-treated CLL. The protocol was immunoSEQ multiplex PCR, while the TCRdb copy is restricted to in-frame clones and leaves out a portion. The table lists about 300,000 clones, around 76% of them singletons, with roughly 5.7% in the top ten. The sample was PBMCs, taken at disease progression, from a patient treated with ibrutinib. The receptors shown here come from a human donor with chronic lymphocytic leukemia. Each CDR3 is given with its conserved first and last residue. Each record gives: J gene, V gene, D gene, clone size, CDR3 DNA, CDR3 protein. D genes are given only for firm matches. Not every row has a clone size; where given, it reads once, few, many or a size class.

>TRBJ1-6|TRBV15|.|few
TGTGCCACCAGCGCGCAGGGGACCGCTATTTCACCCCTCCACTTT
CATSAQGTAISPLHF
>TRBJ1-1|TRBV10-3|.|once
TGTGCCATCACCACAGGGATTCGAACTGAAGCTTTCTTT
CAITTGIRTEAFF
>TRBJ1-2|TRBV5-1|TRBD1|.
TGCGCCAGCAGCCCAGCCGGGACAGTCGCTTTCTATGGCTACACCTTC
CASSPAGTVAFYGYTF
>TRBJ2-7|TRBV7-2|TRBD2|.
TGTGCCAGCAGCCTACTAGCGGCAAACGGATACGAGCAGTACTTC
CASSLLAANGYEQYF
>TRBJ2-1|TRBV27|.|.
TGTGCCAGCAGCGGGTCAGGTGAGCAGTTCTTC
CASSGSGEQFF
>TRBJ2-2|TRBV5-1|.|.
TGCGCCAGCAGCTTCGATGCGGATATGAACACCGGGGAGCTGTTTTTT
CASSFDADMNTGELFF
>TRBJ2-5|TRBV4-1|TRBD2|.
TGCGCCAGCAGCCCCCTTTTTGCGGGGGGGCCGCAAGAGACCCAGTACTTC
CASSPLFAGGPQETQYF
>TRBJ1-2|TRBV2|.|few
TGTGCCAGCAGTGGGTCGTATGGCTACACCTTC
CASSGSYGYTF
>TRBJ1-5|TRBV5-6|TRBD1|.
TGTGCCAGCAACTTGACAGGGAGGCAGCCCCAGCATTTT
CASNLTGRQPQHF
>TRBJ1-4|TRBV11-3|TRBD1|.
TGTGCCCAGTCGGGACAGGGGGGTGAAAAACTGTTTTTT
CAQSGQGGEKLFF
>TRBJ2-2|TRBV4-1|TRBD2|.
TGCGCCAGCAGCCAAGCTGGTCGGCTAGCGGGGCCCTCGAACACCGGGGAGCTGTTTTTT
CASSQAGRLAGPSNTGELFF
>TRBJ2-1|TRBV5-1|TRBD2|.
TGCGCCAGCAGCTTGGGTGGACTAGCCCCTTATGAGCAGTTCTTC
CASSLGGLAPYEQFF
>TRBJ2-2|TRBV6-1|.|.
TGTGCCAGCAGTGAGTCCCTCGGGGAGCTGTTTTTT
CASSESLGELFF
>TRBJ2-7|TRBV6-1|TRBD2|.
TGTGCCAGCAGTGTCCGTCGAGGGTATTCTAGCGGGAGGGACTACGAGCAGTACTTC
CASSVRRGYSSGRDYEQYF
>TRBJ2-5|TRBV2|TRBD1|.
TGTGCCACCCAGGGGGTACGGGGAGAGACCCAGTACTTC
CATQGVRGETQYF
>TRBJ2-3|TRBV15|TRBD2|.
TGTGCCACCAGCAGAGATCTTGCGGGGGGGAGCACAGATACGCAGTATTTT
CATSRDLAGGSTDTQYF
>TRBJ1-1|TRBV2|TRBD1|.
TGTGCCAGCGCGACAGGGGGTGAAGCTTTCTTT
CASATGGEAFF
>TRBJ1-2|TRBV28|.|.
TGTGCCAGCAGTTTCCAGGGTTACTATGGCTACACCTTC
CASSFQGYYGYTF
>TRBJ2-7|TRBV19|.|.
TGTGCCAGTAGTGTTAGGAGGGGCTACGAGCAGTACTTC
CASSVRRGYEQYF
>TRBJ2-1|TRBV10-3|.|.
TGTGCCATCAGTGAGGGCTGGAATGAGCAGTTCTTC
CAISEGWNEQFF